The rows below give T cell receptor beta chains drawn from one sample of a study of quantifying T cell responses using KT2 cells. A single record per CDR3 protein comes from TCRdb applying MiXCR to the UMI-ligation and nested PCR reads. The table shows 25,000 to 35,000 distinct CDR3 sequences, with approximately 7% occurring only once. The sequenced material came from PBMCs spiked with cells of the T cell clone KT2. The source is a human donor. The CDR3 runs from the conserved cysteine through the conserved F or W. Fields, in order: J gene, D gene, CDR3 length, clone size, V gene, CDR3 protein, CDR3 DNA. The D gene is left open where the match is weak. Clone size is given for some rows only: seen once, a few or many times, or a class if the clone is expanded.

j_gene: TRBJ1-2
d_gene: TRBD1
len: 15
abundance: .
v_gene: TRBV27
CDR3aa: CASSLRTGANYGYTF
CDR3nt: TGTGCCAGCAGTTTAAGGACAGGAGCTAACTATGGCTACACCTTC

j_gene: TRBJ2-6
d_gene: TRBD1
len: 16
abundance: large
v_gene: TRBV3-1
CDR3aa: CASSQGQGSGANVLTF
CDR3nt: TGTGCCAGCAGCCAAGGACAGGGCTCTGGGGCCAACGTCCTGACTTTC

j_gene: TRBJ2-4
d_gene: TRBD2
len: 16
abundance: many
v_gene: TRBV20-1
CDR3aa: CSAPWTWGGAKNIQYF
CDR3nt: TGCAGTGCTCCATGGACATGGGGGGGTGCCAAAAACATTCAGTACTTC

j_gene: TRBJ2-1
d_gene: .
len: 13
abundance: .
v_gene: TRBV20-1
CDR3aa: CSASSGTVLEQFF
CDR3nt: TGCAGTGCTAGTAGCGGGACAGTTCTTGAGCAGTTCTTC

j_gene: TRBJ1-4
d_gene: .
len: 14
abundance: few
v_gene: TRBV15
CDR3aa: CATSREAGNEKLFF
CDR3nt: TGTGCCACCAGCAGAGAGGCAGGAAATGAAAAACTGTTTTTT

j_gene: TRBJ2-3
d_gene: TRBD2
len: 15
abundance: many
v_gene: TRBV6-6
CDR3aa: CASSYSGGGEDTQYF
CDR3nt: TGTGCCAGCAGTTACTCTGGCGGGGGGGAGGATACGCAGTATTTT

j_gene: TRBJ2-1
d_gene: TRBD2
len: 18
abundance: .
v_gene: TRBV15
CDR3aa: CATSRDYSGGGGSNEQFF
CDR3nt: TGTGCCACCAGCAGAGATTATTCTGGCGGGGGGGGTTCCAATGAGCAGTTCTTC

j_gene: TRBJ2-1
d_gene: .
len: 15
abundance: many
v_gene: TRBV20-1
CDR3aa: CSAGDTRGSYNEQFF
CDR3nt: TGCAGTGCTGGAGATACTAGAGGCTCCTACAATGAGCAGTTCTTC

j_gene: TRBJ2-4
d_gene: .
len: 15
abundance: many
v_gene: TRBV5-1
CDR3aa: CASSTQGLAKNIQYF
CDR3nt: TGCGCCAGCAGCACCCAGGGTCTAGCCAAAAACATTCAGTACTTC

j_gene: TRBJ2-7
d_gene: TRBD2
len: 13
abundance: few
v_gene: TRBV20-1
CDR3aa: CSAIPGGLDEQYF
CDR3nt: TGCAGTGCTATCCCGGGAGGGTTAGACGAGCAGTACTTC

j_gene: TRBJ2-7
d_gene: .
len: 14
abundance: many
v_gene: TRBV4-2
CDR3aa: CASSQYGLAYEQYF
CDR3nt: TGTGCCAGCAGCCAATACGGTCTGGCCTACGAGCAGTACTTC

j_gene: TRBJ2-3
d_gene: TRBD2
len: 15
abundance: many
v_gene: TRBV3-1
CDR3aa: CASSLTTTSGDTQYF
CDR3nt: TGTGCCAGCAGCCTGACGACGACTAGCGGCGATACGCAGTATTTT